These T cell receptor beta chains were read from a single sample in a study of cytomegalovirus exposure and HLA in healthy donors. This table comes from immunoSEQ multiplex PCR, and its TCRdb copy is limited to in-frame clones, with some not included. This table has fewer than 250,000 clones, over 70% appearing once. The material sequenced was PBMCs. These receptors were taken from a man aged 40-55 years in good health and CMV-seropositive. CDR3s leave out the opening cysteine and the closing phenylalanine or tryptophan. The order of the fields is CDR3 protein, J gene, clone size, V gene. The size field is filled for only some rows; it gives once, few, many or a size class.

ASSKEAGNTIY	TRBJ1-3	-	TRBV2
AGDSGGRETQY	TRBJ2-5	-	TRBV30
ASRPPGQRTYEQY	TRBJ2-7	-	TRBV6-5
ASSLEGVSNQPQH	TRBJ1-5	-	TRBV5-1
ASSPRDTSYT	TRBJ1-2	once	TRBV7-9
ASSPDRENIQY	TRBJ2-4	-	TRBV7-9
ASSDPTQGYGNTIY	TRBJ1-3	-	TRBV6-1
SVDLAGQGWGAF	TRBJ1-1	-	TRBV29-1
ASSFWRASYEQY	TRBJ2-7	-	TRBV11-2
ASSTAGDTQY	TRBJ2-3	once	TRBV7-9
ASSGITILGLDEQF	TRBJ2-1	-	TRBV6-4
ASSFSEREAF	TRBJ1-1	-	TRBV28
ASSIQTDTGELF	TRBJ2-2	-	TRBV5-1
ASSLGGRAPGELF	TRBJ2-2	-	TRBV27
ASSGDRETGELF	TRBJ2-2	-	TRBV2
AWSARTSGVTDTQY	TRBJ2-3	-	TRBV30
ASSPRTGANYGYT	TRBJ1-2	once	TRBV5-1
ASSSPVTGGRAKNIQY	TRBJ2-4	few	TRBV7-2
ASSVGGGSGYREQF	TRBJ2-1	-	TRBV6-1
ASSRTPDRNQPQH	TRBJ1-5	-	TRBV6-5
SVESVLNTEAF	TRBJ1-1	once	TRBV29-1
ASSLAGVDYEQY	TRBJ2-7	-	TRBV7-9
ASSLGLAGGPLQQY	TRBJ2-7	-	TRBV5-1
ASSPNLYATQY	TRBJ2-3	-	TRBV14
ASSRERISGNTIY	TRBJ1-3	-	TRBV4-1